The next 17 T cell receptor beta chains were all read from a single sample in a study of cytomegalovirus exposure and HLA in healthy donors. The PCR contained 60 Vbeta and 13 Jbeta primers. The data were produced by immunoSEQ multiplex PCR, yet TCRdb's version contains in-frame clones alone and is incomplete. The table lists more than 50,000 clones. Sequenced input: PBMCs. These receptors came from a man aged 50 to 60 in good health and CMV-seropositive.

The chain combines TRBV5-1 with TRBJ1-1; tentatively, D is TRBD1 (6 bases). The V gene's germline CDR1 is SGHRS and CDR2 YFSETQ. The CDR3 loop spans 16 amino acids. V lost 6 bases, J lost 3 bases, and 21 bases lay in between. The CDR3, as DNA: TGCGCCAGCACCCCAGGGTGGGGGCGCTTGGACACTGAAGCTTTCTTT. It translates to CASTPGWGRLDTEAFF.

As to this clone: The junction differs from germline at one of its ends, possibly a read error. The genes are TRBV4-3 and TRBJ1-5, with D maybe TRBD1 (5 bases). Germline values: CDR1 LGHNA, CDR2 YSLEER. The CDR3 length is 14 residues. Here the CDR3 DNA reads TGCGCCAGCAGCCAAGATCCCCAGGGTCAGCACCAGCATTTT. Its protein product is CASSQDPQGQHQHF.

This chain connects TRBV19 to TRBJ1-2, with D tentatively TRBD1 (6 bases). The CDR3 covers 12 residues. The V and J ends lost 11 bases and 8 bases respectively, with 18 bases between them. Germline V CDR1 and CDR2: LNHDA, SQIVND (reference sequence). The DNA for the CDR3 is TGTGCCGTGGTAACAGGGCCGGGGGGCTACACCTTC. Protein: CAVVTGPGGYTF.

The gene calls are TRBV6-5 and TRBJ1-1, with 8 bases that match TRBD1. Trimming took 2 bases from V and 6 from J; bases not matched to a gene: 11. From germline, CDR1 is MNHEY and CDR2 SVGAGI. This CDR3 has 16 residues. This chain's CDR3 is CASSYGLGQAGSEAFF. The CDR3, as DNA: TGTGCCAGCAGTTACGGCTTGGGACAGGCTGGGTCTGAAGCTTTCTTT.

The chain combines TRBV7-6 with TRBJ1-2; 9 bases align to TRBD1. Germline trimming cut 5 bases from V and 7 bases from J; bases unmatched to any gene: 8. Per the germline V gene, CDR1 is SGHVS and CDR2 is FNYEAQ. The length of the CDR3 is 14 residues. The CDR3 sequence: CASSPTPGQGGYTF. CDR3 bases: TGTGCCAGCAGCCCTACTCCGGGACAGGGTGGCTACACCTTC.

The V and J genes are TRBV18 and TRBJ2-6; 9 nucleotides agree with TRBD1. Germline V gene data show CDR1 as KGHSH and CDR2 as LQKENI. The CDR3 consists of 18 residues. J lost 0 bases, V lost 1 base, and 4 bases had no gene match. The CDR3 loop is CASSPQGQGASGANVLTF. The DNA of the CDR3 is TGTGCCAGCTCACCACAGGGACAGGGAGCCTCTGGGGCCAACGTCCTGACTTTC.

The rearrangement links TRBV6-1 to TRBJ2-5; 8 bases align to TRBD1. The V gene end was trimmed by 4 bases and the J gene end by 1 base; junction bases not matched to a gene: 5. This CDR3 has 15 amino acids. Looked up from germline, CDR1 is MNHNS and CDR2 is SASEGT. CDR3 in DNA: TGTGCCAGCAGTGCCTCCGGGACAGGCCAAGAGACCCAGTACTTC. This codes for CASSASGTGQETQYF.

The DNA of the CDR3 is TGCGCCAGCAGCGACTGGGGACTAATAGGCGAGCAGTACTTC. Translated, it gives CASSDWGLIGEQYF. The chain is built from TRBV4-1 and TRBJ2-7; 7 positions agree with TRBD2. J was trimmed by 6 bases and V by 5 bases; bases with no gene match: 10. This CDR3 region has 14 residues. The germline V gene has CDR1 MGHRA and CDR2 YSYEKL.

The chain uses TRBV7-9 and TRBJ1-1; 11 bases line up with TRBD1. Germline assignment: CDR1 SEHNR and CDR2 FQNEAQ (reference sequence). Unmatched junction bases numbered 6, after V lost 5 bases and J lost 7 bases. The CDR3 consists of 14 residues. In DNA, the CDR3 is TGTGCCAGCAGCCACGGACAGGGGGCTGGTGAAGCTTTCTTT. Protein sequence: CASSHGQGAGEAFF.

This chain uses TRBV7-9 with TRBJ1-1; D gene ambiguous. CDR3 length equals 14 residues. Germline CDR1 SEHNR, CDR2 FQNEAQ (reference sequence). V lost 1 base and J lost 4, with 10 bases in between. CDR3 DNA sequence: TGTGCCAGCAGCTTAGTAGCTCCGGCCACTGAAGCTTTCTTT. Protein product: CASSLVAPATEAFF.

CDR3 sequence: CASSDPVNTEAFF. DNA of the CDR3: TGTGCCAGCAGTGACCCGGTGAACACTGAAGCTTTCTTT. The V gene is TRBV2, the J gene TRBJ1-1; no reliable D call. Germline V gene sequence: CDR1 SNHLY, CDR2 FYNNEI. The CDR3 contains 13 residues. V lost 3 bases and J 0 bases, leaving 5 bases between the germline ends.

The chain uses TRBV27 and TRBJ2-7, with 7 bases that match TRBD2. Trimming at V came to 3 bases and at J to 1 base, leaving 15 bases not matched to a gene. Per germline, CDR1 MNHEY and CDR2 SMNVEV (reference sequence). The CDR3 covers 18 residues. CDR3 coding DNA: TGTGCCAGCAGTTTGAGTTGGGGGGAGCGGGGACCTTCCTACGAGCAGTACTTC. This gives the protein CASSLSWGERGPSYEQYF.

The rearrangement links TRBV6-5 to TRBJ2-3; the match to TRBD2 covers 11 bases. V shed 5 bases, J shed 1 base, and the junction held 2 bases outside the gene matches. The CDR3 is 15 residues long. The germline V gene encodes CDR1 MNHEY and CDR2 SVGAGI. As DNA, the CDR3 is TGTGCCAGCAGTCAACTAGCGGGGGGCACAGATACGCAGTATTTT. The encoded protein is CASSQLAGGTDTQYF.

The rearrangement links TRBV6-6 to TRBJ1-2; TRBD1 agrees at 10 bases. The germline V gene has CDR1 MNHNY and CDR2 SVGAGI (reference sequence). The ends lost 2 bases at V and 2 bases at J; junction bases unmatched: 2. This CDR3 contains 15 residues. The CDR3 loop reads CASSYPTGGNYGYTF. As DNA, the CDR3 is TGTGCCAGCAGTTACCCGACAGGGGGCAACTATGGCTACACCTTC.

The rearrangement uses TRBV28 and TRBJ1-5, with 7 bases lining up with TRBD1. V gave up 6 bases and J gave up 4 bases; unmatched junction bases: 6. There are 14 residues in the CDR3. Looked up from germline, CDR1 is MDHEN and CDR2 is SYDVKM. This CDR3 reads CASSSGQVNQPQHF. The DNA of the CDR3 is TGTGCCAGCAGCTCTGGACAGGTTAATCAGCCCCAGCATTTT. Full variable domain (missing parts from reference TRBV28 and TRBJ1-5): DVKVTQSSRYLVKRTGEKVFLECVQDMDHENMFWYRQDPGLGLRLIYFSYDVKMKEKGDIPEGYSVSREKKERFSLILESASTNQTSMYLCASSSGQVNQPQHFGDGTRLSIL.

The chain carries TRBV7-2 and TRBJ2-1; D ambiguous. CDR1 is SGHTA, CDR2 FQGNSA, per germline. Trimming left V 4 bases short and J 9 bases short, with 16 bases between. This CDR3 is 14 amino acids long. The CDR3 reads CASSSPILSFEQFF. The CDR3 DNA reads TGTGCCAGCAGCTCGCCGATCCTATCTTTTGAGCAGTTCTTC. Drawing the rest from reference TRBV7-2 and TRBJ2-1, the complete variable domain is GAGVSQSPSNKVTEKGKDVELRCDPISGHTALYWYRQSLGQGLEFLIYFQGNSAPDKSGLPSDRFSAERTGGSVSTLTIQRTQQEDSAVYLCASSSPILSFEQFFGPGTRLTVL.

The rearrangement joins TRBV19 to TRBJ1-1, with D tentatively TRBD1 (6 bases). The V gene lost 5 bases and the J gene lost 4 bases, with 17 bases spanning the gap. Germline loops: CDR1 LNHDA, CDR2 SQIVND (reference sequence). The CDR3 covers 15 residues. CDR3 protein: CASSFLQGGSTEAFF. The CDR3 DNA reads TGTGCCAGTAGTTTTCTACAGGGTGGGAGCACTGAAGCTTTCTTT. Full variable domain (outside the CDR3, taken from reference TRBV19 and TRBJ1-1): DGGITQSPKYLFRKEGQNVTLSCEQNLNHDAMYWYRQDPGQGLRLIYYSQIVNDFQKGDIAEGYSVSREKKESFPLTVTSAQKNPTAFYLCASSFLQGGSTEAFFGQGTRLTVV.